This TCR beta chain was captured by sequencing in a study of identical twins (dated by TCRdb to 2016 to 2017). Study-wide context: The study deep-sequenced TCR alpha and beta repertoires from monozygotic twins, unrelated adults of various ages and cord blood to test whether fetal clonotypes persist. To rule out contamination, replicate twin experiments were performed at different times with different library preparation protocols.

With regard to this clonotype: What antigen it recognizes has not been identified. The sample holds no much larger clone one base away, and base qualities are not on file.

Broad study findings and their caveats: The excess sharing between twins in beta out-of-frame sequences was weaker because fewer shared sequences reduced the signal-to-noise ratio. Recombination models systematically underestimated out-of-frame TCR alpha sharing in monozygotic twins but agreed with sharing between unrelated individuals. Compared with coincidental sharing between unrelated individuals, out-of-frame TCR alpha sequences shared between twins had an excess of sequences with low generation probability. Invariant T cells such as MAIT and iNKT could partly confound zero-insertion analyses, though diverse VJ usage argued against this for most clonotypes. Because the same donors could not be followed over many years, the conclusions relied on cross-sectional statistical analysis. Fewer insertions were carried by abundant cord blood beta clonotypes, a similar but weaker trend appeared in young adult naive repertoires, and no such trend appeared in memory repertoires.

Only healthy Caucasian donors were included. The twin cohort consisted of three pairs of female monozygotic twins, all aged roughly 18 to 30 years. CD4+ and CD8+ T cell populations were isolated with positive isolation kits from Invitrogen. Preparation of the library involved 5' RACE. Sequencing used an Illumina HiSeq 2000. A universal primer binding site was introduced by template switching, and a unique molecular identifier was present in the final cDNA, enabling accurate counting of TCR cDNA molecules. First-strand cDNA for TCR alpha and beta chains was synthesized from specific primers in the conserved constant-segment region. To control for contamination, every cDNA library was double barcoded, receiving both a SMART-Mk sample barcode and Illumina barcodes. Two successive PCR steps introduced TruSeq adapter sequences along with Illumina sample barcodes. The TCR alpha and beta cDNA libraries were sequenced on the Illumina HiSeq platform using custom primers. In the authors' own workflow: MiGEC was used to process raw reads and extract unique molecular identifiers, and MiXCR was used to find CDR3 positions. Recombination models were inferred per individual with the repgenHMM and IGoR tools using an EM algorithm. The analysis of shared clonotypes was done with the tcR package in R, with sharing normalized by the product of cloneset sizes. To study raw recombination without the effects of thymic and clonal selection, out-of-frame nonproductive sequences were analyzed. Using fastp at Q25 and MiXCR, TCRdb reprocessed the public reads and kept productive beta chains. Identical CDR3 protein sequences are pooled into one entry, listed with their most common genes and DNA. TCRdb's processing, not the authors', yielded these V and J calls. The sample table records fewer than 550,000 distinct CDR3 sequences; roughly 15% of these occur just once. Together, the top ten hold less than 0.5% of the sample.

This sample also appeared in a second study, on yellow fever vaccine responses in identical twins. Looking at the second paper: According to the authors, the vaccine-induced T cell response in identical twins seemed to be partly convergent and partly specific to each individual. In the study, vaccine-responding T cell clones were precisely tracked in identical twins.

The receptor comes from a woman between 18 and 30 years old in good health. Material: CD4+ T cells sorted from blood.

The CDR3 reads CASSSMGTAKMIIGEQFF. At the DNA level, the sequence is TGTGCCAGCAGCTCAATGGGGACAGCTAAAATGATAATTGGTGAGCAGTTCTTC. Recombination connected TRBV5-6 to TRBJ2-1; a stretch of 7 junction bases matches TRBD1. V ends up 3 bases short and J 9 bases short, with an unmatched junction base count of 21. Its CDR3 holds 18 amino acids, cysteine through phenylalanine. Of the read, only the CDR3 DNA is kept; its 54 bases are in frame from base 1. The germline V gene yields SGHDT for CDR1 and YYEEEE for CDR2.